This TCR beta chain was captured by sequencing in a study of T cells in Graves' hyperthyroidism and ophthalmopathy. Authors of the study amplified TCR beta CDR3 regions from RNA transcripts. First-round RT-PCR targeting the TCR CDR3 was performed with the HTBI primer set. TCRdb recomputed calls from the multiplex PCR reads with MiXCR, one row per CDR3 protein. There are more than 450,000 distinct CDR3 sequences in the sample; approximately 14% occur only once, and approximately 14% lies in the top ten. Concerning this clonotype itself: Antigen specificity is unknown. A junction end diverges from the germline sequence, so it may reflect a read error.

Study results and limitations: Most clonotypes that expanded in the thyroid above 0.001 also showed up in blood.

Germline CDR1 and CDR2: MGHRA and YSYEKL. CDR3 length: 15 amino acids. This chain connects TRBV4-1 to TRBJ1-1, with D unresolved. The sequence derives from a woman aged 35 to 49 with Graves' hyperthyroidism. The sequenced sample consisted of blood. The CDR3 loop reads CASGQDSTSSTEAFF. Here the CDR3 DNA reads TGCGCCAGCGGCCAAGATTCGACGTCTAGCACTGAAGCTTTCTTT.